This T cell receptor (beta chain) derives from a study of T cell changes during pregnancy in multiple sclerosis. This table comes from immunoSEQ multiplex PCR, and its TCRdb copy is limited to in-frame clones, with some not included. The sample has 53,000 or so clones; around 94% are singletons. In its sample, this clone was seen once. The ends lost 4 bases at V and 0 bases at J; junction bases unmatched: 9. In germline, CDR1 is MNHNS, CDR2 SASEGT. The CDR3 runs to 16 residues. The receptor was derived from a female donor with multiple sclerosis, enrolled in a pregnancy study. Sample: CD4+ T cells from peripheral blood mononuclear cells, taken in the second trimester of pregnancy. This chain connects TRBV6-1 to TRBJ2-7; 7 bases are a match to TRBD1. The CDR3 sequence is CASSATGTVSSYEQYF. The DNA of the CDR3 is TGTGCCAGCAGTGCGACCGGGACAGTGAGCTCCTACGAGCAGTACTTC.